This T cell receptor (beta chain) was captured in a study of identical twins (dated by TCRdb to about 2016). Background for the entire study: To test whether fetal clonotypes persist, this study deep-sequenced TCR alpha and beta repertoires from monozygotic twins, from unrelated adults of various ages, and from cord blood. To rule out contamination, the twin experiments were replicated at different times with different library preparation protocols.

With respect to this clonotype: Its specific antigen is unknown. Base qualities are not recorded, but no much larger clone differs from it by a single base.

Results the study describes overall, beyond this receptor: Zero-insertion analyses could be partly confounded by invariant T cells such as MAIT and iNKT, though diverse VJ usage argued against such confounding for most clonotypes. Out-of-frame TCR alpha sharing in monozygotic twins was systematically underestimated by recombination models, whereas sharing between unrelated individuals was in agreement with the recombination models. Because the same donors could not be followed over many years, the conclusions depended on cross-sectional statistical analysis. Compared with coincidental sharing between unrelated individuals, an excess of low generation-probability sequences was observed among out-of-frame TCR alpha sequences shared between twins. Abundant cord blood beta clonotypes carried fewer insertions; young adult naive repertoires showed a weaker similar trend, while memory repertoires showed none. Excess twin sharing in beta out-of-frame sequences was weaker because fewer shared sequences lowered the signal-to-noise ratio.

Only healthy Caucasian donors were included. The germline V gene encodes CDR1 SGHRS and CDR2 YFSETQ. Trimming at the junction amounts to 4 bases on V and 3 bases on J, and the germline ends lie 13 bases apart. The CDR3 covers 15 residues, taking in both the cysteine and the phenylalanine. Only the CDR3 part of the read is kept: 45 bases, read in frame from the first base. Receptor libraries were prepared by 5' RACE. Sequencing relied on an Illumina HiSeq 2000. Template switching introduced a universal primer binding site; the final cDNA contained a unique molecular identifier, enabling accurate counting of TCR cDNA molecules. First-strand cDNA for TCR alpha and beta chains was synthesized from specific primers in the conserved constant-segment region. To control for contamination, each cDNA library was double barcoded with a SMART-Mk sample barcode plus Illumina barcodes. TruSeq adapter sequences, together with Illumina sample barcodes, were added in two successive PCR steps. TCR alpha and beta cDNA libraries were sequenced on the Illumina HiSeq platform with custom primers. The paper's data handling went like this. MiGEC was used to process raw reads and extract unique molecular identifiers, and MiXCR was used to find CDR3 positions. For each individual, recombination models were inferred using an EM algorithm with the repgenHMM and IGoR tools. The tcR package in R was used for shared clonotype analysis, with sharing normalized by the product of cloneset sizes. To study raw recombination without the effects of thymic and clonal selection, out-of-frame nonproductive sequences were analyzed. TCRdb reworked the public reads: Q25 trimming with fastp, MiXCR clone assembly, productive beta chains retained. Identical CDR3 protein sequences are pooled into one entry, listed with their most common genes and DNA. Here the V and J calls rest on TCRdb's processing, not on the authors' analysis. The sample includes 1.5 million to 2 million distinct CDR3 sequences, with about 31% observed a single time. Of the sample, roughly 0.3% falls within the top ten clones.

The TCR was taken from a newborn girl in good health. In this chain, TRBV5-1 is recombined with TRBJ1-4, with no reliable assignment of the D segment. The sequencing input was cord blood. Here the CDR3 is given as CASSPWVGPNEKLFF. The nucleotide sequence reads TGCGCCAGCAGCCCATGGGTAGGGCCTAATGAAAAACTGTTTTTT.